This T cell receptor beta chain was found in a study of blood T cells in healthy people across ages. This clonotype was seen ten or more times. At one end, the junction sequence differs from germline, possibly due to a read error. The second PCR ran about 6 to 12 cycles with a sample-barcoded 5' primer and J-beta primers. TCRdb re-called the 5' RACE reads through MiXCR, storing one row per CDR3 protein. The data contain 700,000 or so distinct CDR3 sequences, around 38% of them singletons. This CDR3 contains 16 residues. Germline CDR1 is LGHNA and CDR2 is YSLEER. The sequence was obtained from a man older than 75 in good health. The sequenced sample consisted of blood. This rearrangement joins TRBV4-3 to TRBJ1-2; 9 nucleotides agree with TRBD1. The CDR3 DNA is TGTGCCAGCAGCCGAACCCCGGGACAGGGAAACTATGGCTACACCTTC. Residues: CASSRTPGQGNYGYTF.